This record concerns one TCR beta chain sequence. Its cognate antigen is unknown. This sample is drawn from a study of beta chain features in type 1 diabetes. Study-level results: The study found moderately but significantly shorter TCRB CDR3s in all four CD4+ subsets of Type 1 diabetes patients. In patients and controls equally, PCR might favor templates that are shorter. More deletions and fewer insertions at VDJ junctions were seen in type 1 diabetes patients.

Expressed TCRB transcripts were sequenced because the entire RNA isolate underwent reverse transcription. The protocol was immunoSEQ multiplex PCR, while the TCRdb copy is restricted to in-frame clones and leaves out a portion. The repertoire holds 400,000 to 550,000 clones, about an eighth seen once, with over 0.035% in the top ten. It was via CD45RO/CCR7/CD25/CD127/CD95/CD27 that CD4+ naive, central memory, regulatory and stem cell-like memory cells were sorted. CDR1 is ENHRY, CDR2 SYGVKD, per germline. The V end lost 5 bases, the J end lost 7 bases, and 14 bases lay between the germline ends. CDR3 length: 14 amino acids.

This rearrangement joins TRBV10-3 to TRBJ1-4; TRBD1 is a possible D gene (5 bases). The source of this sequence is a woman younger than 30 in good health. Source material: naive CD4+ T cells from blood. As DNA, the CDR3 is TGTGCCATCAGTCCCGGGGCCTGGGGTGAAAAACTGTTTTTT. It translates to CAISPGAWGEKLFF.